This is a list of T cell receptor beta chains from one sample in a study of T-cell memory formation after mild COVID-19. TCRdb itself ran the 5' RACE reads through MiXCR, one entry per CDR3 protein. The table records more than 350,000 distinct CDR3 sequences, around 21% of them present only once. Sample: PBMCs or a T cell subset sorted from them (not recorded which). These receptors originate from an adult woman who had mild COVID-19 (a few samples of this study predate the infection). Cell type and time point are not known. CDR3s include the opening cysteine and the closing phenylalanine or tryptophan. D genes are given only for firm matches. For some rows the clone size is stated as once, few or many, or as a class when expanded; others skip it.

>few|NA|TRBV7-9|TRBJ1-1
TGTGCCAGCAGCTTGGGAAACAGAGGGAACACTGAAGCTTTCTTT
CASSLGNRGNTEAFF
>few|NA|TRBV20-1|TRBJ2-7
TGCAGTGCTAGTGTGGATAGGGTAAGCGAGCAGTACTTC
CSASVDRVSEQYF
>NA|TRBD2|TRBV5-1|TRBJ2-3
TGCGCCAGCAGCTTGGGGGGTAGAAGCGGGAGCGATACGCAGTATTTT
CASSLGGRSGSDTQYF
>NA|TRBD2|TRBV7-9|TRBJ2-3
TGTGCCAGCAGCTTAGCATCTTCGGGAGGGAACACAGATACGCAGTATTTT
CASSLASSGGNTDTQYF
>NA|TRBD1|TRBV29-1|TRBJ1-5
TGCAGCGTTGGACAGGGGGCTAATCAGCCCCAGCATTTT
CSVGQGANQPQHF
>NA|NA|TRBV20-1|TRBJ2-1
TGCAGTGCTAGAGATGCAGGGGTGAACTACAATGAGCAGTTCTTC
CSARDAGVNYNEQFF
>NA|NA|TRBV3-1|TRBJ1-1
TGTGCCAGCAGCCAAGGGAGAGTGAAGAACACTGAAGCTTTCTTT
CASSQGRVKNTEAFF
>NA|NA|TRBV6-2/TRBV6-3|TRBJ2-7
TGTGCCAGCAGTGTCAGCAACTTCTACGAGCAGTACTTC
CASSVSNFYEQYF
>few|TRBD2|TRBV4-1|TRBJ2-3
TGCGCCAGCAGCCTTTCTAGCGGGGGGGCGGAGGATACGCAGTATTTT
CASSLSSGGAEDTQYF
>NA|TRBD2|TRBV5-1|TRBJ2-1
TGCGCCAGCAGCGGGACTAGCGTTGTGCTCAATGAGCAGTTCTTC
CASSGTSVVLNEQFF
>NA|NA|TRBV7-9|TRBJ2-5
TGTGCCAGCAGCCCCCTCTCCCAAGAGACCCAGTACTTC
CASSPLSQETQYF
>few|TRBD1|TRBV5-1|TRBJ2-7
TGCGCCACCCGACAGGGGTTTGGGTACGAGCAGTACTTC
CATRQGFGYEQYF
>NA|NA|TRBV9|TRBJ2-5
TGTGCCAGCAGCGTACTAGCGGGACAGGGAGAGACCCAGTACTTC
CASSVLAGQGETQYF
>NA|TRBD2|TRBV4-3|TRBJ2-2
TGCGCCAGCAGAGCGGGACTCCTCGGGGAGCTGTTTTTT
CASRAGLLGELFF
>few|NA|TRBV7-2|TRBJ1-5
TGTGCCAGCAGCCGGGACGGACATAGCAATCAGCCCCAGCATTTT
CASSRDGHSNQPQHF
>NA|TRBD2|TRBV19|TRBJ2-7
TGTGCCAGTAGGACGACCCTTGGACTAGCGGGAGGCGAGCAGTACTTC
CASRTTLGLAGGEQYF
>NA|NA|TRBV6-2/TRBV6-3|TRBJ2-1
TGTGCCAGCAGTTACACCCCACACGGGAGCTCCTACAATGAGCAGTTCTTC
CASSYTPHGSSYNEQFF